The 9 T cell receptor beta chains below come from one sample, sequenced in a study of tumor-infiltrating lymphocytes in localized non-small cell lung cancer. The data were produced by immunoSEQ multiplex PCR, yet TCRdb's version contains in-frame clones alone and is incomplete. The data hold about 7,200 clones, with more than 60% observed a single time. Sequenced: lung tumor tissue. All receptors derive from a human donor with non-small cell lung cancer.

The chain links TRBV7-7 to TRBJ2-5; TRBD1 is a possible D gene (5 bases). The J call is doubtful: the DNA matches TRBJ2-7 better. Germline V gives CDR1 SSHAT, CDR2 FNYEAQ (reference sequence). The CDR3 runs to 15 residues. CDR3 region: CAKGKDSLSSYEQYF. CDR3 coding DNA: TGTGCCAAAGGCAAAGACAGTCTGAGCTCCTACGAGCAGTACTTC.

This rearrangement joins TRBV13 to TRBJ2-3, with 7 positions matching TRBD2. Germline CDR1 and CDR2: PRHDT and FYEKMQ (reference sequence). V lost 7 bases to trimming and J lost 3 bases; unmatched junction nucleotides: 10. The CDR3 extends over 15 amino acids. As DNA, the CDR3 is TGTGCCAGCAATTCAGCGGGATTAAGTACAGATACGCAGTATTTT. Encoded protein: CASNSAGLSTDTQYF.

The rearrangement links TRBV19 to TRBJ2-1, with D possibly matching TRBD1 (6 bases). Germline CDR1 LNHDA, CDR2 SQIVND (reference sequence). The CDR3 extends over 14 amino acids. Trimming took 5 bases from V and 8 from J, leaving 16 bases between them. CDR3 residues: CASSVGQTVYEQFF. In nucleotides, the CDR3 is TGTGCCAGTAGTGTGGGACAAACGGTGTATGAGCAGTTCTTC. The full variable domain, in which reference TRBV19 and TRBJ2-1 provide the parts outside the CDR3, is DGGITQSPKYLFRKEGQNVTLSCEQNLNHDAMYWYRQDPGQGLRLIYYSQIVNDFQKGDIAEGYSVSREKKESFPLTVTSAQKNPTAFYLCASSVGQTVYEQFFGPGTRLTVL.

This chain joins TRBV6-1 and TRBJ2-5; maybe TRBD1 (5 bases). V lost 3 bases, J lost 4 bases, and 12 bases lay in between. The CDR3 is 14 amino acids. The germline V gene has CDR1 MNHNS and CDR2 SASEGT. The CDR3 sequence: CASSDGPGLETQYF. DNA for the CDR3: TGTGCCAGCAGTGATGGGCCAGGGCTAGAGACCCAGTACTTC.

The gene calls are TRBV6-1 and TRBJ1-3, with D tentatively TRBD1 (5 bases). CDR3 length equals 11 residues. Germline-derived CDR1 and CDR2 are MNHNS and SASEGT. V was trimmed by 11 bases and J by 7 bases, leaving 12 bases between them. Here the CDR3 reads CAGGSGNTIYF. In DNA form, the CDR3 reads TGTGCCGGGGGGAGCGGGAACACCATATATTTT.

The J gene is TRBJ1-1, the V gene TRBV11-2; D is possibly TRBD1 (5 bases). Germline V gene lookup returns CDR1 SGHAT and CDR2 FQNNGV. The CDR3 has 13 residues. V was cut by 7 bases and J by 6 bases, with 15 bases left in between. The CDR3 DNA reads TGTGCCAGCACCGCAGGGCTCTTGGCTGAAGCTTTCTTT. It encodes CASTAGLLAEAFF.

The chain carries TRBV4-3 and TRBJ1-6, with D uncertain. This CDR3 is 16 amino acids long. Germline V lookup: CDR1 LGHNA, CDR2 YSLEER. V was clipped by 3 bases and J by 6 bases, with 15 bases between them. CDR3 in DNA: TGCGCCAGCAGCCAGGGCAGGAGTCCCCCTAATTCACCCCTCCACTTT. This codes for CASSQGRSPPNSPLHF.

The chain has TRBV13 and TRBJ1-1; 11 bases agree with TRBD1. This CDR3 has 14 residues. V lost 4 bases and J lost 6; bases outside the gene matches: 4. Germline CDR1 is PRHDT and CDR2 is FYEKMQ (reference sequence). CDR3 region: CASSWRTGGSEAFF. CDR3 sequence (DNA): TGTGCCAGCAGCTGGCGGACAGGGGGCTCTGAAGCTTTCTTT.

This clone was observed a handful of times. The chain employs TRBV6-6 and TRBJ2-2; possibly TRBD1 for D (5 bases). Germline loops: CDR1 MNHNY, CDR2 SVGAGI (reference sequence). The CDR3 spans 14 residues. The V end was cut by 6 bases, the J end by 2 bases, with 10 bases between. As DNA, the CDR3 is TGTGCCAGCAGACAACAGGAAAACACCGGGGAGCTGTTTTTT. Encoded protein: CASRQQENTGELFF.